This TCR beta chain was found in a study of blood T cells in healthy people across ages. Using a J-beta primer mix together with a sample-barcoded 5' primer, a second PCR was run for roughly 6 to 12 cycles. TCRdb ran MiXCR on the 5' RACE reads and lists one entry per CDR3 protein. This table has roughly 1.9 million distinct CDR3 sequences, approximately 39% appearing once. This clonotype was seen more than once but under ten times. The antigen remains undetermined. Findings of the study overall: As age increased, TCR beta diversity per million T cells fell in a roughly linear fashion. Higher diversity and more naive CD4+ cells were features of long-lived donors, compared to aged donors.

The CDR3 has 14 residues. Germline CDR1 SQVTM, CDR2 ANQGSEA. Trimming took 4 bases from V and 12 from J; bases not matched to a gene: 13. Extraction yielded at least 5 micrograms of total RNA per sample. The source is a human donor in good health. Sequencing was done on a sample of blood. The V gene is TRBV29-1, the J gene TRBJ2-3; TRBD2 aligns across 10 bases. CDR3 DNA: TGCAGCGTTGTTTGGCTAGCGGGGGATGGGACCCAGTATTTT. As protein: CSVVWLAGDGTQYF.